The rows below give T cell receptor beta chains drawn from one sample of a study of PD-1 blockade in classical Hodgkin lymphoma. Some clones are missing from TCRdb's copy, which holds only in-frame ones; the method was immunoSEQ multiplex PCR. The sample lists 4,000 or so clones; over 60% were seen once. Sequencing used CD8+ T cells from blood, obtained before the fourth cycle of nivolumab. These receptor sequences come from a human donor with classical Hodgkin lymphoma. Each CDR3 is given with its conserved first and last residue. Each record gives: clone size, D gene, J gene, V gene, CDR3 DNA, CDR3 protein. D genes are given only for firm matches. Part of the rows lack a size; the others show once, few, many or a class for expanded clones.

. | . | TRBJ2-2 | TRBV6-5 | TGTGCCAGCAGTTACTCGGGCCGGGAAAGCACCGGGGAGCTGTTTTTT | CASSYSGRESTGELFF
. | . | TRBJ1-6 | TRBV5-1 | TGCGCCAGCAGCTTGTCCGGTAATTCACCCCTCCACTTT | CASSLSGNSPLHF
. | . | TRBJ1-2 | TRBV27 | TGTGCCAGCAGTCTCTCTACACGTTATAACTATGGCTACACCTTC | CASSLSTRYNYGYTF
. | TRBD1 | TRBJ1-1 | TRBV13 | TGTGCCAGCAGAGAAGGACAGGGGGGAATGAACACTGAAGCTTTCTTT | CASREGQGGMNTEAFF
. | TRBD1 | TRBJ2-3 | TRBV9 | TGTGCCAGCAGCGACTGGGACAGGGGTCGGACAGATACGCAGTATTTT | CASSDWDRGRTDTQYF
. | . | TRBJ1-4 | TRBV7-5 | TGTGCCAGCAGCTTAGCGCGGGGTTTTTCCGTAACAATCAATGAAAAACTGTTTTTT | CASSLARGFSVTINEKLFF
. | . | TRBJ1-2 | TRBV9 | TGTGCCAGCAGCGTTCTCGGGATCGGAAACACCTTC | CASSVLGIGNTF
. | . | TRBJ2-2 | TRBV28 | TGTGCCAGCAGTTTAGGCTGGGGGAACACCGGGGAGCTGTTTTTT | CASSLGWGNTGELFF
. | . | TRBJ2-3 | TRBV5-8 | TGTGCCAGCAGCTTGGGAGTTGCGGATACGCAGTATTTT | CASSLGVADTQYF
once | TRBD2 | TRBJ2-7 | TRBV9 | TGTGCCAGCAGCGTAGGACCGAGCGGGAGTATCTACGAGCAGTACTTC | CASSVGPSGSIYEQYF
few | . | TRBJ1-5 | TRBV19 | TGTGCCAGTAGCCCGCCAGGGTTCAACCAGCCCCAGCATTTT | CASSPPGFNQPQHF
. | . | TRBJ2-1 | TRBV9 | TGTGCCAGCAGCGAGAGCCAGAACAATGAGCAGTTCTTC | CASSESQNNEQFF